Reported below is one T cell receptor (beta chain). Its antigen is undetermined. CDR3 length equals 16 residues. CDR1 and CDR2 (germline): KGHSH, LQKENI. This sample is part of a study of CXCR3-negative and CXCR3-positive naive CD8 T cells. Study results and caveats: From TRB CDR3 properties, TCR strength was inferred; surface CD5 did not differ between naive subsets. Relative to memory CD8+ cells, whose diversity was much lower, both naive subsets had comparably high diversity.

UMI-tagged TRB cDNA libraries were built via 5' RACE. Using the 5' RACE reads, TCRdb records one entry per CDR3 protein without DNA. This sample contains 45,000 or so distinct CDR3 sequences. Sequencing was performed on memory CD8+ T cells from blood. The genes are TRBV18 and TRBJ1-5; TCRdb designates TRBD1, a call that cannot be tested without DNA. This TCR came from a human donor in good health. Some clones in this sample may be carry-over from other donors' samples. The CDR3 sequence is CASSPRPDRDHQPQHF.